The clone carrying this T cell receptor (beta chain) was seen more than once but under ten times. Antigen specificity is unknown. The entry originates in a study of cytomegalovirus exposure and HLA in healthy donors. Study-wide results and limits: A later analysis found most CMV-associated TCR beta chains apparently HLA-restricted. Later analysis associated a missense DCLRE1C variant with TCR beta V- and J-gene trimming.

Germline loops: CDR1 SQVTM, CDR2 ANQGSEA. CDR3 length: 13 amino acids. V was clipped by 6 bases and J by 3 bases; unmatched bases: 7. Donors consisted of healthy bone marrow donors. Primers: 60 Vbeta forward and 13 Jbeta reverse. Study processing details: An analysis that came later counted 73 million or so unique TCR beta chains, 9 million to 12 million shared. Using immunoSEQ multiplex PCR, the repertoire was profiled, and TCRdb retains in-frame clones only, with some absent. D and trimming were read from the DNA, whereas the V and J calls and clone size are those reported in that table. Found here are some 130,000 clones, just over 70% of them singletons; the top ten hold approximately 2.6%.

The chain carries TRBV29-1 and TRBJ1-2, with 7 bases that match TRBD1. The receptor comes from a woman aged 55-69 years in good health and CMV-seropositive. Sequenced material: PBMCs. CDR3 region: CSVDDREDYGYTF. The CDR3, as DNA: TGCAGCGTCGACGACAGGGAAGACTATGGCTACACCTTC.